These T cell receptor beta chains were read from a single sample in a study of T cell repertoires in cytomegalovirus infection. TCRdb used MiXCR to reprocess the reads, holding one entry per CDR3 protein. The sample shows about 300,000 distinct CDR3 sequences, approximately 10% of them seen only once. Material: PBMCs. Every receptor here comes from a human donor in good health (CMV status not recorded). Some clones in this sample may be carry-over from other donors' samples. The CDR3 runs from the conserved cysteine through the conserved F or W. D genes are given only for firm matches. Size is omitted from some rows. Given values are once, few, many or a class for expanded clones.

>16|TRBV7-2|TRBJ1-4|many|.
TGTGCCAGCAGCTTAGATGGAAGGACCTTTGGTGAAAAACTGTTTTTT
CASSLDGRTFGEKLFF
>13|TRBV4-3|TRBJ1-3|many|.
TGCGCCAGCTCCAGCCAATCTGGAAACACCATATATTTT
CASSSQSGNTIYF
>16|TRBV14|TRBJ2-1|many|TRBD1
TGTGCCAGCAGCCAGGTGGGACAGGGGGTATACAATGAGCAGTTCTTC
CASSQVGQGVYNEQFF
>19|TRBV7-9|TRBJ2-7|many|TRBD1
TGTGCCAGCAGCTTAGAAGGGCCAGGGGGCATCGTCTCATCCTACGAGCAGTACTTC
CASSLEGPGGIVSSYEQYF
>16|TRBV9|TRBJ2-2|few|.
TGTGCCAGCACCCCGACCGAGGGGGGGAACACCGGGGAGCTGTTTTTT
CASTPTEGGNTGELFF
>15|TRBV20-1|TRBJ2-1|many|TRBD2
TGCAGTGCTGTTCCGGGACTAGCGGGGGGAAGAGAGCAGTTCTTC
CSAVPGLAGGREQFF
>16|TRBV29-1|TRBJ2-2|.|TRBD1
TGCAGCGTTGAGTCCAGGGGGCGGTCGAACACCGGGGAGCTGTTTTTT
CSVESRGRSNTGELFF
>15|TRBV3-1|TRBJ2-7|many|TRBD2
TGTGCCAGCAGCCAAGTGACTAGCGGGGTCTACGAGCAGTACTTC
CASSQVTSGVYEQYF
>11|TRBV6-1|TRBJ1-4|.|.
TGTGCCGTCGGGGCTGGGGAAAAACTGTTTTTT
CAVGAGEKLFF
>14|TRBV3-1|TRBJ2-7|many|TRBD1
TGTGCCAGCAGCCGTGGACAGGGGGCAGGCGAGCAGTACTTC
CASSRGQGAGEQYF
>13|TRBV5-1|TRBJ2-7|many|TRBD1
TGCGCCAGCCGCAAGGGACAGAACTACGAGCAGTACTTC
CASRKGQNYEQYF